The clone carrying this T cell receptor beta chain was counted a few times. Its specificity is unknown. This sample is part of a study of beta chain features in type 1 diabetes. Study results and caveats: Among type 1 diabetes patients, VDJ junctions had fewer insertions and more deletions.

Reverse transcription of all isolated RNA meant that expressed TCRB transcripts were sequenced. Repertoires were generated with immunoSEQ multiplex PCR, while TCRdb's copy carries only in-frame clones and drops some. The sample records roughly 42,000 clones, 50% being singletons. V was clipped by 5 bases and J by 2 bases, with 9 bases between them. Germline loops: CDR1 MDHEN, CDR2 SYDVKM. The CDR3 totals 13 residues. The origin of this receptor is a woman aged 25 to 39 in good health. V gene TRBV28 combines with J gene TRBJ1-2, with TRBD1 as a possible D gene (5 bases). The specimen was stem cell memory CD4+ T cells from blood. Here the CDR3 DNA reads TGTGCCAGCAGTGCAGGGCTAAACTATGGCTACACCTTC. Amino acid sequence: CASSAGLNYGYTF.